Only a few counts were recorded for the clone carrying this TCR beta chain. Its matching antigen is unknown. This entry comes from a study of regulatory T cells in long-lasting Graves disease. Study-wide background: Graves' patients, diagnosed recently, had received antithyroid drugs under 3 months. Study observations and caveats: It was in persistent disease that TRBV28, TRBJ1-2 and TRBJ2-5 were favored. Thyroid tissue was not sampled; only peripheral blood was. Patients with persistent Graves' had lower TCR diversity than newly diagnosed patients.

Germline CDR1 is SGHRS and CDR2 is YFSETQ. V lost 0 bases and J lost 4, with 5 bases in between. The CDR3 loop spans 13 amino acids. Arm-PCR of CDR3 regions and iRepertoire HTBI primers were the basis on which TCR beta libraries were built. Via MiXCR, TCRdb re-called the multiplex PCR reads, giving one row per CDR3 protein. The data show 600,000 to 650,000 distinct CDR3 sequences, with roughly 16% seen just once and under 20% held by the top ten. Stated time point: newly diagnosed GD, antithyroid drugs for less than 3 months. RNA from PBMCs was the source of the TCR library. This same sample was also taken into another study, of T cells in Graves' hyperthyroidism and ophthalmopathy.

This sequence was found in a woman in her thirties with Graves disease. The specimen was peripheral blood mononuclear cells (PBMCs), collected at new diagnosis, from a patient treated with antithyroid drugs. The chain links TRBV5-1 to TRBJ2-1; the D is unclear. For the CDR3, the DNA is TGCGCCAGCAGCTTGGGTGTTTACAATGAGCAGTTCTTC. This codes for CASSLGVYNEQFF.